This T cell receptor (beta chain) was recovered during a study of blood T cell repertoires in COVID-19. The table came from immunoSEQ multiplex PCR; TCRdb's copy has only in-frame clones and leaves some out. This table holds around 71,000 clones, around 83% found once. The CDR3 sequence is 16 residues long. Trimming removed 1 base from V and 9 bases from J; junction bases left unmatched: 12. The germline V gene encodes CDR1 MGHDK and CDR2 SYGVNS. The receptor was derived from a man aged 25 to 40 with COVID-19, enrolled during active disease. The sample taken for sequencing was peripheral blood. The rearrangement uses TRBV25-1 and TRBJ2-1; 7 positions agree with TRBD1. The CDR3 reads CASSEWVAGGSGEQFF. DNA for the CDR3: TGTGCCAGCAGTGAATGGGTGGCAGGGGGATCGGGTGAGCAGTTCTTC.